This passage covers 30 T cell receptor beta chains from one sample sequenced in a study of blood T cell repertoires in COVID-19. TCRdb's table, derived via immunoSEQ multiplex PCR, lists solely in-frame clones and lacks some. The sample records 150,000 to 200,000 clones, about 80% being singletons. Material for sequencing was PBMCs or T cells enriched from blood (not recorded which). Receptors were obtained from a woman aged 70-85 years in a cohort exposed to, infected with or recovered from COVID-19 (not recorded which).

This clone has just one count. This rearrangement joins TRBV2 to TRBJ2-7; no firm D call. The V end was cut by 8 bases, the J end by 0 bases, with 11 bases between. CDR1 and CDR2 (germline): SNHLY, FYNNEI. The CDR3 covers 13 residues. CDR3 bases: TGTGCCAGCGGGCCTCTGGGCTCCTACGAGCAGTACTTC. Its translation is CASGPLGSYEQYF.

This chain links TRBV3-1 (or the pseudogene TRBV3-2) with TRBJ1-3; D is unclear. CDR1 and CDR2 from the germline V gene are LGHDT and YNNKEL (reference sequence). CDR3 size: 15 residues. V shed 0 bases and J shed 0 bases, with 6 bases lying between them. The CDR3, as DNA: TGTGCCAGCAGCCAAGAACACAGCTCTGGAAACACCATATATTTT. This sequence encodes CASSQEHSSGNTIYF.

Here the CDR3 reads CASSFSQGGEAFF. The DNA for the CDR3 is TGTGCCAGCAGTTTTTCCCAGGGAGGTGAAGCTTTCTTT. The chain is built from TRBV12-3 or TRBV12-4 and TRBJ1-1; D is possibly TRBD1 (5 bases). This CDR3 comprises 13 residues. The V and J ends lost 3 bases and 7 bases respectively, with 12 bases between them.

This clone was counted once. The chain's CDR3 is CASSPPGRETTGELFF. DNA for the CDR3: TGTGCCAGCAGTCCTCCGGGCAGGGAAACCACCGGGGAGCTGTTTTTT. The V gene is TRBV5-5, the J gene TRBJ2-2; D is perhaps TRBD1 (5 bases). The CDR3 has 16 amino acids. The V gene lost 5 bases and the J gene lost 4 bases, with 18 bases spanning the gap. CDR1 SGHKS and CDR2 YYEKEE come from the germline V gene (reference sequence).

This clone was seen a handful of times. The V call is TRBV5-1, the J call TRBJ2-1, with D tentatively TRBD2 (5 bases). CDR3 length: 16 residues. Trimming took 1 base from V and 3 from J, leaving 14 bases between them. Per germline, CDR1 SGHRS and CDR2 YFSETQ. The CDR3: CASSLSGRSGYNEQFF. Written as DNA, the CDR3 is TGCGCCAGCAGCTTGAGCGGCAGGAGTGGCTACAATGAGCAGTTCTTC. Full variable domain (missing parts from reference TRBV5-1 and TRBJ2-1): KAGVTQTPRYLIKTRGQQVTLSCSPISGHRSVSWYQQTPGQGLQFLFEYFSETQRNKGNFPGRFSGRQFSNSRSEMNVSTLELGDSALYLCASSLSGRSGYNEQFFGPGTRLTVL.

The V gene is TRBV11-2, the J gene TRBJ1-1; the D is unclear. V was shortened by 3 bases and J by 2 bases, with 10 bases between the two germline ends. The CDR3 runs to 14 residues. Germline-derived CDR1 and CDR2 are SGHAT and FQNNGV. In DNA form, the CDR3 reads TGTGCCAGCAGCTTCCAACAACTAAACACTGAAGCTTTCTTT. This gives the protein CASSFQQLNTEAFF.

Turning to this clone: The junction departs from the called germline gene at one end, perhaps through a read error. CDR3 bases: TGTGCTAGCAGCCCTAACCCCGGACTAGCGGGAGCTTACGAGCAGTACTTC. This translates into CASSPNPGLAGAYEQYF. The chain joins TRBV7-7 to TRBJ2-7, with TRBD2 identical over 13 bases. Germline-derived CDR1 and CDR2 are SSHAT and FNYEAQ (reference sequence). The CDR3 runs 17 residues.

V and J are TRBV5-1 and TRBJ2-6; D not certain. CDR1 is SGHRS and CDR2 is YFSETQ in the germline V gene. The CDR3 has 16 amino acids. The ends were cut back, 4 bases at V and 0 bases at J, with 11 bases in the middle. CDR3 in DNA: TGCGCCAGCAGCACCCCTCAAGCCTCTGGGGCCAACGTCCTGACTTTC. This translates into CASSTPQASGANVLTF.

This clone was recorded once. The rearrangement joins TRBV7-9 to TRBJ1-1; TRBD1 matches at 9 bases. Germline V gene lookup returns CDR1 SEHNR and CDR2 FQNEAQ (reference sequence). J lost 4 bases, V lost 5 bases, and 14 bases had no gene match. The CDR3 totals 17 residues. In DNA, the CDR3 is TGTGCCAGCAGCCCCAGGGTCGGGACAGGGTCGGGCACTGAAGCTTTCTTT. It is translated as CASSPRVGTGSGTEAFF. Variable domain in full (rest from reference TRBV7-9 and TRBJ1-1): DTGVSQNPRHKITKRGQNVTFRCDPISEHNRLYWYRQTLGQGPEFLTYFQNEAQLEKSRLLSDRFSAERPKGSFSTLEIQRTEQGDSAMYLCASSPRVGTGSGTEAFFGQGTRLTVV.

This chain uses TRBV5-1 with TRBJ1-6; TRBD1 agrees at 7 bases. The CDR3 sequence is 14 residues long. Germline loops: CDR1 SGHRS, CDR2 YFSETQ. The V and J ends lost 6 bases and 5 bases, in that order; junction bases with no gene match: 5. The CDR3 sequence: CASTSGQNNSPLHF. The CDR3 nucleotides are TGCGCCAGCACCTCGGGACAGAATAATTCACCCCTCCACTTT.

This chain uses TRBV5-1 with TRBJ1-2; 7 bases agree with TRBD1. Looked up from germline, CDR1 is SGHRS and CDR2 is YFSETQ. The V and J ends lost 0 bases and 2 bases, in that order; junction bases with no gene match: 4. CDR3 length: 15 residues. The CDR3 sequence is CASSLEGAGNYGYTF. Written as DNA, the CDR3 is TGCGCCAGCAGCTTGGAGGGGGCGGGAAACTATGGCTACACCTTC.

DNA of the CDR3: TGTGCCAGCAGCTCCCGGACAGGGGGGGATGAAAAACTGTTTTTT. This codes for CASSSRTGGDEKLFF. This rearrangement joins TRBV7-2 to TRBJ1-4; TRBD1 aligns across 10 bases. CDR1 SGHTA and CDR2 FQGNSA come from the germline V gene. V lost 4 bases to trimming and J lost 6 bases; unmatched junction nucleotides: 5. The CDR3 consists of 15 residues.

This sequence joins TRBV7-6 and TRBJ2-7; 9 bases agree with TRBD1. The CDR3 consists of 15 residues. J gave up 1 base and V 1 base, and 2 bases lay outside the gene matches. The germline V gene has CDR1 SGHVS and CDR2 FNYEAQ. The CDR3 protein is CASSLGGTGSYEQYF. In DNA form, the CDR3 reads TGTGCCAGCAGCTTAGGAGGGACAGGGTCCTACGAGCAGTACTTC.

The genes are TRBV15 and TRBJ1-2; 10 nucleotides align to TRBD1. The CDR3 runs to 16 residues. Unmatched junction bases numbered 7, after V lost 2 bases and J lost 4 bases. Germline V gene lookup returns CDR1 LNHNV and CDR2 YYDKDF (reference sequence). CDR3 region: CATSRTTGGGGYGYTF. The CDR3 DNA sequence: TGTGCCACCAGCAGAACGACAGGGGGCGGGGGCTATGGCTACACCTTC. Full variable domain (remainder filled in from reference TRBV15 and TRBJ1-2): DAMVIQNPRYQVTQFGKPVTLSCSQTLNHNVMYWYQQKSSQAPKLLFHYYDKDFNNEADTPDNFQSRRPNTSFCFLDIRSPGLGDTAMYLCATSRTTGGGGYGYTFGSGTRLTVV.

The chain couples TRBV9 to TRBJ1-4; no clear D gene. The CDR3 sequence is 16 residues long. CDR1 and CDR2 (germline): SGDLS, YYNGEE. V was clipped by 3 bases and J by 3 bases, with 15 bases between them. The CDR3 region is CASSALGRAANEKLFF. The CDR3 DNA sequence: TGTGCCAGCAGCGCCTTGGGGAGGGCTGCTAATGAAAAACTGTTTTTT. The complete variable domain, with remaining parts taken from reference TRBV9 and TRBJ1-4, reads DSGVTQTPKHLITATGQRVTLRCSPRSGDLSVYWYQQSLDQGLQFLIQYYNGEERAKGNILERFSAQQFPDLHSELNLSSLELGDSALYFCASSALGRAANEKLFFGSGTQLSVL.

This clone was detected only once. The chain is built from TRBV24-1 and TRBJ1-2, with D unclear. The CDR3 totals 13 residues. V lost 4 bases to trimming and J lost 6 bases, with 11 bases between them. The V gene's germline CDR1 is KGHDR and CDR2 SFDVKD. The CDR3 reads CATSDNSEHGYTF. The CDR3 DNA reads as TGTGCCACCAGTGACAACAGTGAGCATGGCTACACCTTC.

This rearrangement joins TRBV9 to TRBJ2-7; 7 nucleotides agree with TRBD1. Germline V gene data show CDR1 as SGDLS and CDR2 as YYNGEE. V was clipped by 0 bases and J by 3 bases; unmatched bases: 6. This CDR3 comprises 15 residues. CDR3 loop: CASSVATGANYEQYF. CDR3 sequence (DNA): TGTGCCAGCAGCGTAGCTACAGGGGCGAACTACGAGCAGTACTTC.

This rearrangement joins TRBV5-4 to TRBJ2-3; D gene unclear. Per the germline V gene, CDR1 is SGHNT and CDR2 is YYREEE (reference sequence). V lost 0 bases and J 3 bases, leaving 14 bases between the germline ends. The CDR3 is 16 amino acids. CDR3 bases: TGTGCCAGCAGCTTGGCCCCCCCTCGGTCGACAGATACGCAGTATTTT. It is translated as CASSLAPPRSTDTQYF.

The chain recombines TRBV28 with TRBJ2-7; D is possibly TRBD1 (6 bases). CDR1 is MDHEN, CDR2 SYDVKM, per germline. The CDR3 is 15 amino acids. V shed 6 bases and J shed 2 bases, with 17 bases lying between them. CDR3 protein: CASRPWTVRPYEQYF. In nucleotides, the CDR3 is TGTGCCAGCAGACCTTGGACAGTCAGACCCTACGAGCAGTACTTC.

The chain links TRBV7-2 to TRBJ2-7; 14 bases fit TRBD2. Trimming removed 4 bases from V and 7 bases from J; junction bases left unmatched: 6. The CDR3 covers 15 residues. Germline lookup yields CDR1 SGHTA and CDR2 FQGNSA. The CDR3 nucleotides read TGTGCCAGCAGCTCGACTAGCGGGAGGGTCCTGGAGCAGTACTTC. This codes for CASSSTSGRVLEQYF. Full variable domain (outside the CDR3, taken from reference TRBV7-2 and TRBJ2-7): GAGVSQSPSNKVTEKGKDVELRCDPISGHTALYWYRQSLGQGLEFLIYFQGNSAPDKSGLPSDRFSAERTGGSVSTLTIQRTQQEDSAVYLCASSSTSGRVLEQYFGPGTRLTVT.

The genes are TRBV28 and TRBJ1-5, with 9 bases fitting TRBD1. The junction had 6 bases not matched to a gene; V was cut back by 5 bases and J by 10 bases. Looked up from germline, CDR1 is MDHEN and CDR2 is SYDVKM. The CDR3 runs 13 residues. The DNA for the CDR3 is TGTGCCAGCAGTCGGGACAGGGTAAACCCCCAGCATTTT. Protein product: CASSRDRVNPQHF.

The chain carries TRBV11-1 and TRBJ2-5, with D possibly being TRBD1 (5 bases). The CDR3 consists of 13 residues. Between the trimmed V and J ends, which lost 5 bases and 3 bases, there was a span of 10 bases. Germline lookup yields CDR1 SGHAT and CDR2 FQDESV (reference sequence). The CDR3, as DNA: TGTGCCAGCAGCCTCAGGGAAGAAGAGACCCAGTACTTC. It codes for CASSLREEETQYF.

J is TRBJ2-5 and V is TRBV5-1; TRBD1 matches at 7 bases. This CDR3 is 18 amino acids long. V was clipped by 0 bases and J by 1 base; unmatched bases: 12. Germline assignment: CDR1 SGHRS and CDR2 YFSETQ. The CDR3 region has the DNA TGCGCCAGCAGCTTGGAATCTATAGGGGGCCCCATCCAAGAGACCCAGTACTTC. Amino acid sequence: CASSLESIGGPIQETQYF.

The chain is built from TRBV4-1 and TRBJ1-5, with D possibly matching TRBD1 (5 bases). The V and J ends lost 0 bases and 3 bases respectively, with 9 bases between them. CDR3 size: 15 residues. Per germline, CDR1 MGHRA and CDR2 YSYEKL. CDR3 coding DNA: TGCGCCAGCAGCCAAGACGCACAGGACAATCAGCCCCAGCATTTT. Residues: CASSQDAQDNQPQHF.

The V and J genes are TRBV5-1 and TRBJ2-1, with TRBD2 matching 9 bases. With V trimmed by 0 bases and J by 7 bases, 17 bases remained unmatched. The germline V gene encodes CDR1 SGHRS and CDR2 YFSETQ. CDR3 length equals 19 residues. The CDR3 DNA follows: TGCGCCAGCAGCTTGGTTGGGCCTAGCGGGACTCAAGGGTGGAATGAGCAGTTCTTC. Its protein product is CASSLVGPSGTQGWNEQFF. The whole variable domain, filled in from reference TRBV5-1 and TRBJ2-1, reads KAGVTQTPRYLIKTRGQQVTLSCSPISGHRSVSWYQQTPGQGLQFLFEYFSETQRNKGNFPGRFSGRQFSNSRSEMNVSTLELGDSALYLCASSLVGPSGTQGWNEQFFGPGTRLTVL.

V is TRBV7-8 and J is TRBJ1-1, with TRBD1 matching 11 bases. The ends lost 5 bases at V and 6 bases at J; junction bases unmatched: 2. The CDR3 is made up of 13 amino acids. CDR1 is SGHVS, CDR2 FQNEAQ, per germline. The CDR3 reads CASSPGQGAEAFF. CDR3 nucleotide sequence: TGTGCCAGCAGCCCGGGACAGGGGGCTGAAGCTTTCTTT.

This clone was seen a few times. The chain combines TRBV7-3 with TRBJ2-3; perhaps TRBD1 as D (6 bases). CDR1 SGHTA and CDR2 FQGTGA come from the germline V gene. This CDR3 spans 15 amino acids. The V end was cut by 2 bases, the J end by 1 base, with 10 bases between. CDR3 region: CASSLGQTRTDTQYF. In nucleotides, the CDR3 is TGTGCCAGCAGCTTAGGACAGACCCGCACAGATACGCAGTATTTT.

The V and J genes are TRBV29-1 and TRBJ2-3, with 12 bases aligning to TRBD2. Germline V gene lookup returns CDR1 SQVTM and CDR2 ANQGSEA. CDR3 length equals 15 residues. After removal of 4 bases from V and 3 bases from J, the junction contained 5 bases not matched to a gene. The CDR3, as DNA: TGCAGCGTTGCTGGACTAGCGGGACCGACAGATACGCAGTATTTT. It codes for CSVAGLAGPTDTQYF.

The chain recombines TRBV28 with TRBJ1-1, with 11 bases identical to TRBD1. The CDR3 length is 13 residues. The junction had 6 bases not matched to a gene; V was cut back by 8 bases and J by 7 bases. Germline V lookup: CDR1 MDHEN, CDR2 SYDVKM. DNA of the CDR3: TGTGCCAGCGACGGACAGGGGGCGGTTGAAGCTTTCTTT. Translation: CASDGQGAVEAFF.

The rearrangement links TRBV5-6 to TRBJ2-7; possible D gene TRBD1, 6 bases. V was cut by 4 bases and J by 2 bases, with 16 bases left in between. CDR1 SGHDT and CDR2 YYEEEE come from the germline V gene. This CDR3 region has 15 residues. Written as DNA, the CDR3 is TGTGCCAGCAGCCTCCGGGACACGGCGACCTACGAGCAGTACTTC. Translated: CASSLRDTATYEQYF. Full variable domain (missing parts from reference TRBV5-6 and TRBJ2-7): DAGVTQSPTHLIKTRGQQVTLRCSPKSGHDTVSWYQQALGQGPQFIFQYYEEEERQRGNFPDRFSGHQFPNYSSELNVNALLLGDSALYLCASSLRDTATYEQYFGPGTRLTVT.